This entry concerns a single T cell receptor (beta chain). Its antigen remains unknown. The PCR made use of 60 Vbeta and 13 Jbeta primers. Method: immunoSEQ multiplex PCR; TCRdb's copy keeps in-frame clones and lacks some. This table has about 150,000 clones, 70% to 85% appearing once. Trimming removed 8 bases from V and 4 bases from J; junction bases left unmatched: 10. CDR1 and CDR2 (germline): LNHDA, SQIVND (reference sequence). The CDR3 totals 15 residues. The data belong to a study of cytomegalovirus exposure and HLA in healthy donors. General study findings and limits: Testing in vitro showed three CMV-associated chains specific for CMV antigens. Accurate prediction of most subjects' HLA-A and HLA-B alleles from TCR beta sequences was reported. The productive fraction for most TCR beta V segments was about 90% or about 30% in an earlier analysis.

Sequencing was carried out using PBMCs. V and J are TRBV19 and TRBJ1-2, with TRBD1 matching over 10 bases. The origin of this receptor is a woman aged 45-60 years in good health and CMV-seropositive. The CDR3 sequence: CASSPGQGLVYGYTF. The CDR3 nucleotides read TGTGCCAGTTCCCCGGGACAGGGGCTCGTCTATGGCTACACCTTC.